Below, one TCR beta chain is given with its context. The table came from immunoSEQ multiplex PCR; TCRdb's copy has only in-frame clones and leaves some out. The table shows more than 250,000 clones, with roughly 87% occurring only once. Deletions cut 3 bases from V and 7 bases from J, with 9 bases between. This CDR3 comprises 12 residues. Germline CDR1 is WNHNN and CDR2 is SYGVQD (reference sequence). This sample stems from a study of blood T cell repertoires in COVID-19. For recovered donors of Cohort 3, there were two negative PCRs, clearance, or symptom resolution. Sequencing was performed on PBMCs or T cells enriched from blood (not recorded which). J is TRBJ1-1 and V is TRBV10-1; D unclear. This sequence was found in a woman in her thirties or forties who had recovered from COVID-19. CDR3 in DNA: TGCGCCAGCAGTGACGGTGGCGGTGAAGCTTTCTTT. Translated, it gives CASSDGGGEAFF.